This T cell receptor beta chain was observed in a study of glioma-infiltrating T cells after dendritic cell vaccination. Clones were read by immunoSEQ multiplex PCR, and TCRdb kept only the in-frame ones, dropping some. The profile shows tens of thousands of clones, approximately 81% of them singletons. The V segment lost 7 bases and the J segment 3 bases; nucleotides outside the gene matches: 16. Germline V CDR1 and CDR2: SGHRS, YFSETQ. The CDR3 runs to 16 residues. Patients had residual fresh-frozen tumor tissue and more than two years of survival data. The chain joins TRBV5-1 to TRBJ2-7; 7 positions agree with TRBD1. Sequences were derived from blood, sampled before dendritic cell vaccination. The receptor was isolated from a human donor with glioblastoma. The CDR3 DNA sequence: TGCGCCAGCGCAAAGACAGGGATTGTTAAGGACTACGAGCAGTACTTC. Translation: CASAKTGIVKDYEQYF.